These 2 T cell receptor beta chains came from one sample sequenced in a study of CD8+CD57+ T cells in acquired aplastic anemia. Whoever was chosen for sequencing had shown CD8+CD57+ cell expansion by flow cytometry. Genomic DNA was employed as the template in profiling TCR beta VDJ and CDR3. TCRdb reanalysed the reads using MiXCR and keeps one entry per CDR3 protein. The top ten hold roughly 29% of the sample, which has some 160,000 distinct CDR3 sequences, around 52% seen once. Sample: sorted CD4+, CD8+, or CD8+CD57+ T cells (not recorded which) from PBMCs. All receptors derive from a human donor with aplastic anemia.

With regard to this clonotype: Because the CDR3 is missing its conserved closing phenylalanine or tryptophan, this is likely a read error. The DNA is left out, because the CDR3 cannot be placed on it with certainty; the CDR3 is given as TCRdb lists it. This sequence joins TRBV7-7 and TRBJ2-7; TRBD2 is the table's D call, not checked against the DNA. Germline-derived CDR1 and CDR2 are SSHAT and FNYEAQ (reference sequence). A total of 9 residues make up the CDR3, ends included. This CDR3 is CASSPGLAG.

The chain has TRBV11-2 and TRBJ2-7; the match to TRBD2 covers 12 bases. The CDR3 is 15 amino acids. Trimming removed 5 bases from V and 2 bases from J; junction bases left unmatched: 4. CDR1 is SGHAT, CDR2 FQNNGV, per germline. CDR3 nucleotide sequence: TGTGCCAGCAGCCAAGGACTAGCGGGGACCTACGAGCAGTACTTC. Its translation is CASSQGLAGTYEQYF.